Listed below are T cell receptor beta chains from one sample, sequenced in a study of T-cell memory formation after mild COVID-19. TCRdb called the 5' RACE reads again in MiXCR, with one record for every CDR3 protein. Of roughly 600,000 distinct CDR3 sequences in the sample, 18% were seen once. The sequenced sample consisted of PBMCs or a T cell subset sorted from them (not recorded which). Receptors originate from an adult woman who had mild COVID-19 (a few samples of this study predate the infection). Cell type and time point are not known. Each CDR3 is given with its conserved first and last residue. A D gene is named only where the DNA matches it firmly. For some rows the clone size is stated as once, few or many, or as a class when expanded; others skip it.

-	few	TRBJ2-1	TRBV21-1	TGTGCCAGCAGCAATCGAGGAGGGGCCACATCAAGGAGCAATGAGCAGTTCTTC	CASSNRGGATSRSNEQFF
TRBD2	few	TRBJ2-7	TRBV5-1	TGCGCCAGCAGCGTAACCGGGGGGTCCAGCTCCTACGAGCAGTACTTC	CASSVTGGSSSYEQYF
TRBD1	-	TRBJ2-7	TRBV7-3	TGTGCCAGCAGTCCCGGACAGGGGGCACTCGAGCAGTACTTC	CASSPGQGALEQYF
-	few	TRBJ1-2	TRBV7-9	TGTGCCAGCAGCTTTCTGGGGTACCCCGATTCCTATGGCTACACCTTC	CASSFLGYPDSYGYTF
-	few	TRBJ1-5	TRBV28	TGTGCCAGCGAGGGGGGTGGCAATCAGCCCCAGCATTTT	CASEGGGNQPQHF
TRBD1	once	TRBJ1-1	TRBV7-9	TGTGCCAGCAGCTTAGAACAGGGGGCTGAAGCTTTCTTT	CASSLEQGAEAFF
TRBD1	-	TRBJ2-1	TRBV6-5	TGTGCCAGCAGTTTCAAGGGACAGGGAAAGTATGAGCAGTTCTTC	CASSFKGQGKYEQFF
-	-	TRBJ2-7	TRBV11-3	TGTGCCAGCAGCCCGCGTGGGGAGTCCGAGCAGTACTTC	CASSPRGESEQYF
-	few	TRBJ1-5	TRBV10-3	TGTGCCATCAGTGAGTCGGTGTCAGCTGGCAATCAGCCCCAGCATTTT	CAISESVSAGNQPQHF
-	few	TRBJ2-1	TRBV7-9	TGTGCCAGCAGCGCCCATCGGCGCGATGAGCAGTTCTTC	CASSAHRRDEQFF
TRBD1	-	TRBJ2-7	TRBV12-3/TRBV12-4	TGTGCCAGCAGAAAGGACAGGGGGCCCTACGAGCAGTACTTC	CASRKDRGPYEQYF
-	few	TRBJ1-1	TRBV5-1	TGCGCCAGCAGCTTGGACAGGGTTGTTGCTGAAGCTTTCTTT	CASSLDRVVAEAFF
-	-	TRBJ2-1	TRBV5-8	TGTGCCAGCAGCTCGCCAGGGGCAGATTACAATGAGCAGTTCTTC	CASSSPGADYNEQFF
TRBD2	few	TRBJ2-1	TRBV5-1	TGCGCCAGCAGCTCTGGACTAGCGGGGGGTCAAAATGAGCAGTTCTTC	CASSSGLAGGQNEQFF
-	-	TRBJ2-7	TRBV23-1	TGCGCCAGCAGCCCCCGCTGGGGCCGAAACTACGAGCAGTACTTC	CASSPRWGRNYEQYF
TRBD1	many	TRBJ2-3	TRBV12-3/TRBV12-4	TGTGCCAGCAGCCACGGACAGGGAGAGACAGATACGCAGTATTTT	CASSHGQGETDTQYF
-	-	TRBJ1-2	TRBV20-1	TGCAGTGCCACAACCTCCCCAGGGAACTATGGCTACACCTTC	CSATTSPGNYGYTF
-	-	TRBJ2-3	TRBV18	TGTGCCAGCTCACCTGGGCAGCCTTCTAGCACAGATACGCAGTATTTT	CASSPGQPSSTDTQYF
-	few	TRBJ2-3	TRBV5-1	TGCGCCAGCAGCTTGCTGAAGGGCCAGGGCACAGATACGCAGTATTTT	CASSLLKGQGTDTQYF
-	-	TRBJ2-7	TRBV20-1	TGCAGTGCTCCGGGTCTCAGCTACGAGCAGTACTTC	CSAPGLSYEQYF
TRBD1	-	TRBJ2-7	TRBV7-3	TGTGCCAGCAGCTTAGGGGCCGGGACAGGGTTTTACGAGCAGTACTTC	CASSLGAGTGFYEQYF
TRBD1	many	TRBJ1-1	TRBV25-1	TGTGCCAGCAGTGTACCGGGACAGGAAGGAAGCACTGAAGCTTTCTTT	CASSVPGQEGSTEAFF
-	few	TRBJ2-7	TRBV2	TGTGCCAGCAGTGAACGCAGGGGTCCCTACGAGCAGTACTTC	CASSERRGPYEQYF
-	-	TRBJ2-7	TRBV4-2	TGTGCCAGCAGCCAAGAGAGAGGTAGCCCGGCCTACGAGCAGTACTTC	CASSQERGSPAYEQYF
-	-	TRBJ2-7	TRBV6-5	TGTGCCAGCAGCTGGAGAAAAGGCGAGCAGTACTTC	CASSWRKGEQYF
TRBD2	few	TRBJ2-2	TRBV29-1	TGCAGCGCGATCCAGCGGGACGGGGCCACCGGGGAGCTGTTTTTT	CSAIQRDGATGELFF
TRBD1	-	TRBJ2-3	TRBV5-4	TGTGCCAGCAGCTTGGACGGGACAGGTACGGCAGATACGCAGTATTTT	CASSLDGTGTADTQYF
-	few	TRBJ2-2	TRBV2	TGTGCCAGCAGTGAATGGCAGGCAAATGGCGGGGAGCTGTTTTTT	CASSEWQANGGELFF
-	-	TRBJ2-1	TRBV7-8	TGTGCCAGCAGCCGTCTTGGGGGGGCGGGGAGCTCCTACAATGAGCAGTTCTTC	CASSRLGGAGSSYNEQFF
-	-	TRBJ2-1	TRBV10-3	TGTGCCATCAGTGAGGGTATTTATAATGAGCAGTTCTTC	CAISEGIYNEQFF
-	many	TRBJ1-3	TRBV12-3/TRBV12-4	TGTGCCAGCAGTTTGGGGACGGCTGGAAACACCATATATTTT	CASSLGTAGNTIYF
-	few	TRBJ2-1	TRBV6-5	TGTGCCAGCAGACTATCCCTGGGCGGTTCCTACAATGAGCAGTTCTTC	CASRLSLGGSYNEQFF
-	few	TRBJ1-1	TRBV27	TGTGCCAGCAGTAAGCAAAGCCTTGGCACTGAAGCTTTCTTT	CASSKQSLGTEAFF
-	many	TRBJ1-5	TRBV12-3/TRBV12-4	TGTGCCAGCTCACCGGGTGGCAATCAGCCCCAGCATTTT	CASSPGGNQPQHF